The rows below give T cell receptor beta chains drawn from one sample of a study of blood T cell repertoires in COVID-19. TCRdb's table, derived via immunoSEQ multiplex PCR, lists solely in-frame clones and lacks some. The sample holds over 300,000 clones, around 87% seen once. The sample was peripheral blood. Receptors originate from a man between 18 and 35 years old with active or convalescent COVID-19. CDR3s include the opening cysteine and the closing phenylalanine or tryptophan. Each record gives: CDR3 protein, CDR3 DNA, clone size, J gene, V gene, CDR3 length, D gene. D genes are given only for firm matches. Clone size is stated in some rows and not others, as once, few, many or a class when expanded.

CASSELLLAAVGEQFF,TGTGCCAGCAGTGAGCTACTGCTAGCGGCCGTAGGTGAGCAGTTCTTC,.,TRBJ2-1,TRBV2,16,TRBD2
CASREDFSSYEQYF,TGCGCCAGCAGAGAGGACTTTAGCTCCTACGAGCAGTACTTC,.,TRBJ2-7,TRBV5-1,14,.
CASSISGTGVIQPQHF,TGTGCCAGTAGTATCTCCGGGACAGGGGTAATTCAGCCCCAGCATTTT,.,TRBJ1-5,TRBV19,16,TRBD1
CASSSSGGPREQYF,TGTGCCAGCAGTTCATCAGGGGGCCCGCGGGAGCAGTACTTC,.,TRBJ2-7,TRBV28,14,TRBD1
CASSFEPDRGRITEAFF,TGTGCCAGCAGCTTCGAGCCGGACAGGGGGCGAATAACTGAAGCTTTCTTT,.,TRBJ1-1,TRBV7-2,17,TRBD1
CASSPTLGLTGREQYF,TGTGCCAGCAGCCCCACCCTGGGACTAACCGGCCGAGAGCAGTACTTC,.,TRBJ2-7,TRBV14,16,TRBD2
CASSFLRPSSYEQYF,TGTGCTAGCAGCTTCTTGCGGCCGAGCTCCTACGAGCAGTACTTC,.,TRBJ2-7,TRBV7-7,15,.
CASSDRQFYSGNTIYF,TGTGCCAGCAGCGATCGACAGTTCTACTCTGGAAACACCATATATTTT,.,TRBJ1-3,TRBV14,16,.
CSALAGGEAFF,TGCAGTGCTCTCGCGGGGGGAGAAGCTTTCTTT,.,TRBJ1-1,TRBV20-1,11,.
CASSLRWSGGYEQYF,TGTGCCAGCAGTTTACGTTGGAGCGGGGGCTACGAGCAGTACTTC,.,TRBJ2-7,TRBV27,15,TRBD2
CASSRGTGELFF,TGTGCCAGCAGCAGGGGGACCGGGGAGCTGTTTTTT,.,TRBJ2-2,TRBV27,12,TRBD1
CASSLVGGLAGGNEQFF,TGTGCCAGCAGCTTAGTAGGGGGACTAGCGGGAGGTAATGAGCAGTTCTTC,.,TRBJ2-1,TRBV7-2,17,TRBD2
CAISEFSNTEAFF,TGTGCCATCAGTGAGTTCTCGAACACTGAAGCTTTCTTT,once,TRBJ1-1,TRBV10-3,13,.
CASSYWAGGYEQYF,TGTGCCAGCAGTTATTGGGCAGGGGGTTACGAGCAGTACTTC,.,TRBJ2-7,TRBV28,14,TRBD1
CASSLAGRAGTGELFF,TGTGCCAGCAGCTTGGCCGGGAGGGCAGGCACCGGGGAGCTGTTTTTT,.,TRBJ2-2,TRBV5-6,16,TRBD2
CASSSDRGRMNTEAFF,TGTGCCAGCAGCTCCGACAGGGGGCGAATGAACACTGAAGCTTTCTTT,.,TRBJ1-1,TRBV7-9,16,TRBD1